These 18 T cell receptor beta chains share one sample of origin, sequenced in a study of graft-versus-host responses after intestinal transplantation. Antigen specificity for these receptors is unknown. The table came from immunoSEQ multiplex PCR; TCRdb's copy has only in-frame clones and leaves some out. The data contain some 130,000 clones, approximately 92% of them singletons. The starting material was unstimulated CD4+ T cells sorted from spleen or lymph node cells, obtained before intestinal transplant. The receptors stem from a human donor who received an intestinal transplant.

V is TRBV9 and J is TRBJ2-3; the D gene could be TRBD1 or TRBD2 (6 bases each). This CDR3 comprises 18 residues. Germline lookup yields CDR1 SGDLS and CDR2 YYNGEE. V lost 4 bases, J lost 2 bases, and 23 bases lay in between. CDR3 amino acids: CASSPSRWGAELTDTQYF. The CDR3 nucleotides read TGTGCCAGCAGCCCGAGTAGGTGGGGGGCCGAGCTCACAGATACGCAGTATTTT.

V usage is TRBV5-4 and J usage is TRBJ2-1; TRBD2 matches 11 bases. CDR1 and CDR2 (germline): SGHNT, YYREEE (reference sequence). The CDR3 covers 16 residues. The V gene end was trimmed by 6 bases and the J gene end by 7 bases; junction bases not matched to a gene: 12. CDR3 in amino acids: CASIDELAGGLNEQFF. DNA of the CDR3: TGTGCCAGCATCGACGAGCTAGCGGGAGGTCTGAATGAGCAGTTCTTC.

The chain is built from TRBV4-2 and TRBJ2-1, with D perhaps TRBD2 (5 bases). The CDR3 totals 16 residues. The germline CDR1 and CDR2 sequences are LGHNA and YNFKEQ. The ends were cut back, 0 bases at V and 3 bases at J, with 12 bases in the middle. The CDR3 loop reads CASSQDFGLFYNEQFF. As DNA, the CDR3 is TGTGCCAGCAGCCAAGATTTCGGACTCTTCTACAATGAGCAGTTCTTC.

The chain carries TRBV9 and TRBJ2-7, with TRBD1 matching over 11 bases. The CDR3 runs 15 residues. V dropped 3 bases and J dropped 3; count of bases not matched to a gene: 5. CDR1 and CDR2 (germline): SGDLS, YYNGEE. CDR3 in DNA: TGTGCCAGCAGCGCCGGACAGGGGGCGATCTACGAGCAGTACTTC. This sequence encodes CASSAGQGAIYEQYF.

The chain joins TRBV27 to TRBJ2-7; TRBD2 agrees at 8 bases. The germline V gene has CDR1 MNHEY and CDR2 SMNVEV (reference sequence). This CDR3 is built from 14 residues. The J segment lost 2 bases and the V segment lost 2 bases, leaving 2 bases of the junction unmatched. The CDR3 sequence: CASSLIAGTYEQYF. CDR3 nucleotide sequence: TGTGCCAGCAGTTTAATAGCGGGAACCTACGAGCAGTACTTC.

This clone came up once. J is TRBJ1-2 and V is TRBV7-9, with 9 bases identical to TRBD1. From germline, CDR1 is SEHNR and CDR2 FQNEAQ (reference sequence). After removal of 5 bases from V and 13 bases from J, the junction contained 8 bases not matched to a gene. The CDR3 spans 12 residues. CDR3 residues: CASSIPTGGLTF. Here the CDR3 DNA reads TGTGCCAGCAGCATTCCGACAGGGGGGCTCACCTTC.

For the CDR3, the DNA is TGCGCCAGCAGCTTGTCGGAGGGGAAGTACACCTTC. Its protein is CASSLSEGKYTF. The chain recombines TRBV5-1 with TRBJ1-2; TRBD1 might be the D (5 bases). This CDR3 region has 12 residues. Germline loops: CDR1 SGHRS, CDR2 YFSETQ. Trimming took 1 base from V and 11 from J, leaving 12 bases between them.

The V gene is TRBV5-1, the J gene TRBJ2-7; possible D gene TRBD1, 6 bases. Trimming shortened V by 4 bases and J by 3 bases, and 14 bases separated the two germline ends. The CDR3 runs to 14 residues. The germline V gene has CDR1 SGHRS and CDR2 YFSETQ. The CDR3, as DNA: TGCGCCAGCAGCCCCTCGACAGGCGGCTACGAGCAGTACTTC. Translated, it gives CASSPSTGGYEQYF. Using reference TRBV5-1 and TRBJ2-7 for the parts outside the CDR3, the full variable domain is KAGVTQTPRYLIKTRGQQVTLSCSPISGHRSVSWYQQTPGQGLQFLFEYFSETQRNKGNFPGRFSGRQFSNSRSEMNVSTLELGDSALYLCASSPSTGGYEQYFGPGTRLTVT.

V and J are TRBV6-6 and TRBJ2-7; the match to TRBD2 covers 7 bases. The J segment lost 0 bases and the V segment lost 7 bases, leaving 9 bases of the junction unmatched. CDR1 is MNHNY and CDR2 is SVGAGI in the germline V gene (reference sequence). This CDR3 is built from 15 residues. The CDR3 here is CASTPGRGSSYEQYF. As DNA, the CDR3 is TGTGCCAGCACTCCTGGGCGGGGGAGCTCCTACGAGCAGTACTTC.

This chain uses TRBV5-1 with TRBJ2-1, with 9 bases that match TRBD2. The J segment lost 0 bases and the V segment lost 4 bases, leaving 14 bases of the junction unmatched. This CDR3 comprises 19 residues. CDR1 is SGHRS, CDR2 YFSETQ, per germline. CDR3 sequence reads: CASSVPGSGSPSSYNEQFF. DNA for the CDR3: TGCGCCAGCAGCGTACCGGGTAGCGGGAGTCCCAGCTCCTACAATGAGCAGTTCTTC. Complete variable domain (other parts from reference TRBV5-1 and TRBJ2-1): KAGVTQTPRYLIKTRGQQVTLSCSPISGHRSVSWYQQTPGQGLQFLFEYFSETQRNKGNFPGRFSGRQFSNSRSEMNVSTLELGDSALYLCASSVPGSGSPSSYNEQFFGPGTRLTVL.

This rearrangement joins TRBV7-3 to TRBJ2-1, with 16 positions matching TRBD2. V lost 5 bases, J lost 7 bases, and 11 bases stayed unmatched. The length of the CDR3 is 18 residues. In germline, CDR1 is SGHTA, CDR2 FQGTGA. CDR3 sequence (DNA): TGTGCCAGCAGCGTGACTGGGACTAGCGGGAGGGCCGGGAATGAGCAGTTCTTC. Amino acid sequence: CASSVTGTSGRAGNEQFF.

A single count supports this clone. The chain combines TRBV11-2 with TRBJ2-1, with TRBD2 matching 11 bases. CDR1 is SGHAT, CDR2 FQNNGV, per germline. The trim removed 5 bases at V and 6 bases at J, leaving 6 bases unmatched. This CDR3 contains 15 residues. The CDR3 nucleotides are TGTGCCAGCAGCACCCGGACTAGCGGGTTCAATGAGCAGTTCTTC. It codes for CASSTRTSGFNEQFF.

Written as DNA, the CDR3 is TGCGCCAGCAGCTTGTGGTCCCCTGGGACTGAAGCTTTCTTT. This encodes CASSLWSPGTEAFF. The gene calls are TRBV5-1 and TRBJ1-1; no definite D call. V lost 1 base to trimming and J lost 5 bases, with 12 bases between them. Germline CDR1 is SGHRS and CDR2 is YFSETQ. The CDR3 totals 14 residues.

This chain links TRBV5-1 with TRBJ2-7; TRBD2 matches at 9 bases. Germline values: CDR1 SGHRS, CDR2 YFSETQ. The CDR3 is made up of 17 amino acids. Trimming at V came to 0 bases and at J to 2 bases, leaving 9 bases not matched to a gene. CDR3: CASSLGLADLLAYEQYF. For the CDR3, the DNA is TGCGCCAGCAGCTTGGGACTAGCGGATTTACTTGCCTACGAGCAGTACTTC.

The chain links TRBV5-6 to TRBJ2-1; 8 bases match TRBD1. CDR3 length: 13 residues. Per the germline V gene, CDR1 is SGHDT and CDR2 is YYEEEE. V lost 2 bases, J lost 11 bases, and 6 bases stayed unmatched. CDR3 in DNA: TGTGCCAGCAGCTTCCAAACAGGGGGAAAGCAGTTCTTC. It translates to CASSFQTGGKQFF. The whole variable domain, filled in from reference TRBV5-6 and TRBJ2-1, reads DAGVTQSPTHLIKTRGQQVTLRCSPKSGHDTVSWYQQALGQGPQFIFQYYEEEERQRGNFPDRFSGHQFPNYSSELNVNALLLGDSALYLCASSFQTGGKQFFGPGTRLTVL.

The V call is TRBV28, the J call TRBJ1-1; D perhaps matches TRBD1 (6 bases). The germline V and J ends were trimmed by 8 bases and 5 bases, with 15 bases remaining between them. Looked up from germline, CDR1 is MDHEN and CDR2 is SYDVKM. The CDR3 totals 13 residues. CDR3: CASYRVGGTEAFF. The CDR3 bases are TGTGCCAGCTACAGGGTCGGGGGAACTGAAGCTTTCTTT. Complete variable domain (other parts from reference TRBV28 and TRBJ1-1): DVKVTQSSRYLVKRTGEKVFLECVQDMDHENMFWYRQDPGLGLRLIYFSYDVKMKEKGDIPEGYSVSREKKERFSLILESASTNQTSMYLCASYRVGGTEAFFGQGTRLTVV.

The chain employs TRBV18 and TRBJ2-7; 7 bases are a match to TRBD2. Per the germline V gene, CDR1 is KGHSH and CDR2 is LQKENI. The CDR3 spans 14 residues. Unmatched junction bases numbered 10, after V lost 5 bases and J lost 6 bases. The CDR3 DNA reads TGTGCCAGCTCATATGGGACGCGGGGGAGCGAGCAGTACTTC. It codes for CASSYGTRGSEQYF.

The count of this clone is one. V and J are TRBV30 and TRBJ2-5; 8 positions agree with TRBD1. From germline, CDR1 is GTSNPN and CDR2 SVGIG (reference sequence). The J segment lost 1 base and the V segment lost 2 bases, leaving 6 bases of the junction unmatched. The CDR3 totals 15 residues. The CDR3 DNA reads TGTGCCTGGAGTCCGATCGACAGGGGCCAAGAGACCCAGTACTTC. Translated, it gives CAWSPIDRGQETQYF.